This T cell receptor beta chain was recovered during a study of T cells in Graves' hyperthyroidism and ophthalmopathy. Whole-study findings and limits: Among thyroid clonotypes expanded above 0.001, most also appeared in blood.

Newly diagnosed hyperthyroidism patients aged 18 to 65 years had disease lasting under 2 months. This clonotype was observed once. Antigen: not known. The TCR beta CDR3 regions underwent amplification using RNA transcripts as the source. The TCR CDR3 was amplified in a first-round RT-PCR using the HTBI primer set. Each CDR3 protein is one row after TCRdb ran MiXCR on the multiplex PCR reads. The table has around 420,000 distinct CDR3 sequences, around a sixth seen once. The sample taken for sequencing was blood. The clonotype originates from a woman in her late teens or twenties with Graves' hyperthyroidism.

The CDR3 here is CASSVAGGPNTGELFF. Written as DNA, the CDR3 is TGTGCCAGCAGCGTAGCGGGGGGGCCGAACACCGGGGAGCTGTTTTTT. This chain links TRBV6-4 with TRBJ2-2; 11 bases match TRBD2. CDR1 and CDR2 from the germline V gene are MRHNA and SNTAGT. This CDR3 has 16 amino acids. The V segment lost 6 bases and the J segment 0 bases; nucleotides outside the gene matches: 3.